Listed below are T cell receptor beta chains from one sample, sequenced in a study of blood T cell repertoires in COVID-19. Sequencing used immunoSEQ multiplex PCR; TCRdb keeps in-frame clones, though not all of them. Of 400,000 to 550,000 clones in the sample, roughly 85% were seen once. Sequencing was performed on PBMCs or T cells enriched from blood (not recorded which). Receptors originate from a woman aged 18-35 years with acute COVID-19. Each CDR3 is given with its conserved first and last residue. The D gene is left open where the match is weak. Clone sizes are given selectively: once, few, many, or a class where the clone is expanded.

D gene	clone size	V gene	J gene	CDR3 DNA	CDR3 protein
TRBD1	.	TRBV10-3	TRBJ2-3	TGTGCCATCACTGGACAGGAAGTAGATACGCAGTATTTT	CAITGQEVDTQYF
.	.	TRBV18	TRBJ1-4	TGTGCCAGCTCACGCGGGACGAGCAACGAAAAACTGTTTTTT	CASSRGTSNEKLFF
.	.	TRBV4-3	TRBJ1-1	TGCGCCAGCAGCCTTACGGTGGACACTGAAGCTTTCTTT	CASSLTVDTEAFF
.	.	TRBV7-3	TRBJ1-1	TGTGCCAGCAGCTTATTGGGAGACACTGAAGCTTTCTTT	CASSLLGDTEAFF
.	.	TRBV7-9	TRBJ1-4	TGTGCCAGCAGCCAACAGGCCGGGTCTGAAAAACTGTTTTTT	CASSQQAGSEKLFF
TRBD1	.	TRBV25-1	TRBJ2-5	TGTGCCAGCAGTGACGGTGACAGGGGCCCCGGAGCCCAGTACTTC	CASSDGDRGPGAQYF
.	.	TRBV11-2	TRBJ1-3	TGTGCCAGCAGCTTTTCCCTTAGTGGCAGGCGCTCTGGAAACACCATATATTTT	CASSFSLSGRRSGNTIYF
.	.	TRBV13	TRBJ1-1	TGTGCCAGCAGCTTTGGACATCCGAACACTGAAGCTTTCTTT	CASSFGHPNTEAFF
.	once	TRBV25-1	TRBJ2-1	TGTGCCAGCAGTGATCTTGAGAGCTCCTACAATGAGCAGTTCTTC	CASSDLESSYNEQFF
TRBD2	.	TRBV10-1	TRBJ2-1	TGCGCCAGCAGTCGGACTAGCGGGAGGGATGAGCAGTTCTTC	CASSRTSGRDEQFF
.	.	TRBV20-1	TRBJ2-3	TGCAGTGCCACTTTCACAGATACGCAGTATTTT	CSATFTDTQYF
TRBD2	.	TRBV9	TRBJ2-3	TGTGCCAGCAGCGCCGGACTAGCAGAGACAGATACGCAGTATTTT	CASSAGLAETDTQYF
TRBD1	once	TRBV18	TRBJ1-5	TGTGCCAGCTCACCAACAGGGGTCGGTCAGCCCCAGCATTTT	CASSPTGVGQPQHF
.	.	TRBV4-1	TRBJ2-4	TGCGCCAGCAGCCAATACTTAGCCAAAAACATTCAGTACTTC	CASSQYLAKNIQYF
TRBD1	.	TRBV5-1	TRBJ2-7	TGCGCCAGCAGCTCGTGGACAGGGGGCCCCTACGAGCAGTACTTC	CASSSWTGGPYEQYF
.	.	TRBV7-2	TRBJ2-3	TGTGCCAGCAGCTTAGTAGGGGGAGATACGCAGTATTTT	CASSLVGGDTQYF
TRBD1	.	TRBV7-9	TRBJ1-1	TGTGCCAGCAGCTTAGGGACAGGGGCGAACACTGAAGCTTTCTTT	CASSLGTGANTEAFF
.	.	TRBV27	TRBJ1-4	TGTGCCAGCAGCCCCCGAGGGTTTAATGAAAAACTGTTTTTT	CASSPRGFNEKLFF
TRBD1	.	TRBV7-2	TRBJ2-2	TGTGCCAGCAGCCAACGGACAGGGTTTACCGGGGAGCTGTTTTTT	CASSQRTGFTGELFF
.	.	TRBV4-3	TRBJ1-3	TGCGCCAGCAGCCAATATAGCGGGTACAGCTCTGGAAACACCATATATTTT	CASSQYSGYSSGNTIYF
TRBD2	few	TRBV6-5	TRBJ2-7	TGTGCCAGCAGTTACTCGGCTAGCGGGAACGAGCAGTACTTC	CASSYSASGNEQYF
TRBD1	.	TRBV5-1	TRBJ1-6	TGCGCCAGCAGCCAAGAGGGGACAGCTCCCCGAGGGTCACCCCTCCACTTT	CASSQEGTAPRGSPLHF
.	.	TRBV19	TRBJ1-2	TGTGCCAGTAGTATAATGGGGGCGGACTATGGCTACACCTTC	CASSIMGADYGYTF
TRBD1	.	TRBV2	TRBJ1-3	TGTGCCAGCAGCGTCAGGGGGCGCGTAAACACCATATATTTT	CASSVRGRVNTIYF
TRBD1	.	TRBV24-1	TRBJ2-7	TGTGCCACCAGTGATTCGCGTACAGGGGGCGCGGGCGAGCAGTACTTC	CATSDSRTGGAGEQYF
.	few	TRBV5-1	TRBJ1-1	TGCGCCAGCAGCCGTCGGGCAGGGCTGAACACTGAAGCTTTCTTT	CASSRRAGLNTEAFF
.	.	TRBV11-2	TRBJ1-5	TGTGCCAGCAGCTTAGACGGGGGGCTCAATCAGCCCCAGCATTTT	CASSLDGGLNQPQHF
.	once	TRBV12-5	TRBJ1-6	TGTGCTAGTGGTTTAAAACCAGGGCGATCCTATAATTCACCCCTCCACTTT	CASGLKPGRSYNSPLHF
.	.	TRBV7-2	TRBJ2-1	TGTGCCAGCAGCTGGGGTGAGGGAGGCAATGAGCAGTTCTTC	CASSWGEGGNEQFF
.	.	TRBV21-1	TRBJ2-5	TGTGCCAGCAGCACCTACCCCTTTCTCGGGGGGGCGGGTGAGACCCAGTACTTC	CASSTYPFLGGAGETQYF
.	.	TRBV4-3	TRBJ2-5	TGCGCCAGCAGCCAACAAGGGGGAGGGGAGACCCAGTACTTC	CASSQQGGGETQYF
TRBD1	.	TRBV11-2	TRBJ1-2	TGTGCCAGCAGCTTGGGACAGAACTATGGCTACACCTTC	CASSLGQNYGYTF
TRBD2	.	TRBV28	TRBJ2-1	TGTGCCAGCAGAAGCGGGAGTCCTAATGAGCAGTTCTTC	CASRSGSPNEQFF
TRBD2	.	TRBV13	TRBJ2-1	TGTGCCAGCAGCTGGGGACTAGCGGAGGGTGAAAGTTTAGTATCGCGGTTCTTC	CASSWGLAEGESLVSRFF
TRBD2	.	TRBV30	TRBJ2-7	TGTGCCTGCACCAGCGGGACTAGGGCCTACGAGCAGTACTTC	CACTSGTRAYEQYF
.	.	TRBV7-3	TRBJ2-2	TGTGCCAGCAGCTTAACCCGGGGGTACACCGGGGAGCTGTTTTTT	CASSLTRGYTGELFF
TRBD2	.	TRBV3-1/TRBV3-2	TRBJ2-1	TGTGCCAGCAGCCCGCGAACCAGCGGGGGGTACAATGAGCAGTTCTTC	CASSPRTSGGYNEQFF
TRBD2	.	TRBV28	TRBJ2-3	TGTGCCAGCAGGCTAGCGGGACTCACAGATACGCAGTATTTT	CASRLAGLTDTQYF
.	.	TRBV18	TRBJ1-4	TGTGCCAGCTCACCACTCTCGGGTCCGAGACAGTTTCAAAAACTGTTTTTT	CASSPLSGPRQFQKLFF
.	.	TRBV2	TRBJ2-2	TGTGCCAGCAGTGAATTACCCAGGGGTGGAGATCTCACCGGGGAGCTGTTTTTT	CASSELPRGGDLTGELFF
TRBD2	.	TRBV28	TRBJ2-1	TGTGCCAGCATCCCCGGGCTAGCGGGGTTCAATGAGCAGTTCTTC	CASIPGLAGFNEQFF
TRBD1	.	TRBV10-3	TRBJ2-7	TGTGCCATCAGTGGACAGGGAAATCGTTACGAGCAGTACTTC	CAISGQGNRYEQYF
TRBD1	.	TRBV5-6	TRBJ1-2	TGTGCCAGCATCGAACAGGGGCCTCCTTATGGCTACACCTTC	CASIEQGPPYGYTF
.	.	TRBV5-1	TRBJ2-1	TGCGCCAGCAGCTCGGCTAGCATCAATGAGCAGTTCTTC	CASSSASINEQFF
TRBD1	.	TRBV9	TRBJ2-4	TGTGCCAGCAGCGTAGCGGGACAGGGCCACATTCAGTACTTC	CASSVAGQGHIQYF
TRBD2	once	TRBV5-1	TRBJ2-3	TGCGCCAGCAGCGAACCTAGCGGGGGGCTCACAGATACGCAGTATTTT	CASSEPSGGLTDTQYF
.	.	TRBV3-1/TRBV3-2	TRBJ1-2	TGTGCCAGCAGCCAAGGCGGATATGGCTACACCTTC	CASSQGGYGYTF